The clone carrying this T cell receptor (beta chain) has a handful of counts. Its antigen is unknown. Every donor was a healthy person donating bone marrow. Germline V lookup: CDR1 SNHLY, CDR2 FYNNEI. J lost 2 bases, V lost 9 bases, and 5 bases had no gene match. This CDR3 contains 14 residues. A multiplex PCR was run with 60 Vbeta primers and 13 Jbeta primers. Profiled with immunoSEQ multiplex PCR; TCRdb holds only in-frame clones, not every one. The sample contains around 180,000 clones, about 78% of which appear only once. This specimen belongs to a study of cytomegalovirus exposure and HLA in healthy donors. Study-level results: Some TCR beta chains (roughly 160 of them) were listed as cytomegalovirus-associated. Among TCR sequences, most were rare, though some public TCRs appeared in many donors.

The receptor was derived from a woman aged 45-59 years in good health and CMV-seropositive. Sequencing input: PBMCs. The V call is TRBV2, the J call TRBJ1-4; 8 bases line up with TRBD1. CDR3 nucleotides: TGTGCCAGTGCAGGGGGCTTGACTAATGAAAAACTGTTTTTT. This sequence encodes CASAGGLTNEKLFF. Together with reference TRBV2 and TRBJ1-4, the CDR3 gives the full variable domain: EPEVTQTPSHQVTQMGQEVILRCVPISNHLYFYWYRQILGQKVEFLVSFYNNEISEKSEIFDDQFSVERPDGSNFTLKIRSTKLEDSAMYFCASAGGLTNEKLFFGSGTQLSVL.